A single sample gave rise to the 32 T cell receptor beta chains below, sequenced in a study of shared clonotypes between healthy human individuals. TCRdb's table, derived via immunoSEQ multiplex PCR, lists solely in-frame clones and lacks some. The sample includes under 2.5 million clones, around 90% of them seen just once. Specimen: naive CD4+ T cells from PBMCs. Subset: CD45RA+ positively selected. The receptors were sampled from a man aged 18 to 35 in good health. Some clones in this sample may be carry-over from other donors' samples.

The chain couples TRBV18 to TRBJ2-6; D remains ambiguous. V shed 3 bases and J shed 0 bases, with 12 bases lying between them. Germline V gene data show CDR1 as KGHSH and CDR2 as LQKENI. CDR3 size: 17 residues. This CDR3 is CASSPSQLGSGANVLTF. DNA for the CDR3: TGTGCCAGCTCACCCTCACAGCTCGGCTCTGGGGCCAACGTCCTGACTTTC.

The J gene is TRBJ2-7, the V gene TRBV6-6; TRBD2 matches 7 bases. V trimming: 7 bases; J trimming: 1 base; junction bases outside the gene matches: 7. The CDR3 totals 14 residues. Germline CDR1 is MNHNY and CDR2 is SVGAGI (reference sequence). The CDR3 protein is CASTQPGLSYEQYF. CDR3 nucleotide sequence: TGTGCCAGCACCCAACCGGGACTATCCTACGAGCAGTACTTC.

A single count supports this clone. The chain uses TRBV5-6 and TRBJ1-1; D unclear. The germline gives CDR1 SGHDT, CDR2 YYEEEE. The ends were cut back, 0 bases at V and 1 base at J, with 7 bases in the middle. The CDR3 length is 14 residues. The CDR3 coding sequence is TGTGCCAGCAGCTTGGTGGTAGGGAACACTGAAGCTTTCTTT. This encodes CASSLVVGNTEAFF.

V is TRBV5-1 and J is TRBJ2-5; 11 nucleotides agree with TRBD2. In germline, CDR1 is SGHRS, CDR2 YFSETQ. Trimming at V came to 3 bases and at J to 6 bases, leaving 7 bases not matched to a gene. The CDR3 covers 15 residues. Here the CDR3 reads CASSSLAGAEKTQYF. CDR3 coding DNA: TGCGCCAGCAGCTCACTAGCGGGAGCCGAGAAGACCCAGTACTTC.

To note about this clone: Other DNA sequences in the same sample also yield this CDR3. The genes are TRBV27 and TRBJ1-3; D is ambiguous. In germline, CDR1 is MNHEY, CDR2 SMNVEV (reference sequence). V shed 3 bases and J shed 0 bases, with 6 bases lying between them. The CDR3 has 14 residues. DNA of the CDR3: TGTGCCAGCAGTTTGAGGAGCTCTGGAAACACCATATATTTT. Translated, it gives CASSLRSSGNTIYF.

The chain employs TRBV7-9 and TRBJ2-7, with 8 bases aligning to TRBD2. CDR3 length: 14 residues. V shed 7 bases and J 7 bases; nucleotides not matched to a gene: 12. CDR1 is SEHNR, CDR2 FQNEAQ, per germline (reference sequence). Here the CDR3 reads CASTAGAGAGEQYF. The CDR3 DNA follows: TGTGCCAGCACCGCGGGAGCGGGAGCGGGGGAGCAGTACTTC.

V is TRBV7-2 and J is TRBJ2-5; the match to TRBD1 covers 9 bases. The trim removed 5 bases at V and 5 bases at J, leaving 6 bases unmatched. This CDR3 comprises 14 residues. Germline loops: CDR1 SGHTA, CDR2 FQGNSA. CDR3 DNA: TGTGCCAGCAGCGCCGGGACAGGGAAGGAGACCCAGTACTTC. Translating it yields CASSAGTGKETQYF.

This chain joins TRBV21-1 and TRBJ2-7. TRBV21-1 is annotated as a pseudogene. This CDR3 contains 13 residues. The CDR3 protein is CASNGAATYEQYF. The CDR3 DNA reads TGTGCCAGCAACGGGGCTGCAACCTACGAGCAGTACTTC.

The genes are TRBV5-4 and TRBJ2-7; TRBD2 matches at 10 bases. From germline, CDR1 is SGHNT and CDR2 YYREEE (reference sequence). J lost 6 bases, V lost 4 bases, and 16 bases had no gene match. CDR3 length: 17 amino acids. The CDR3 loop reads CASSPGGSGRAFREQYF. In DNA form, the CDR3 reads TGTGCCAGCAGCCCTGGCGGGAGCGGGAGGGCCTTTCGCGAGCAGTACTTC.

The chain employs TRBV5-7 and TRBJ2-7; a possible D gene is TRBD1 (6 bases). TRBV5-7 is classed as an ORF, of uncertain function. Between the trimmed V and J ends, which lost 5 bases and 1 base, there was a span of 10 bases. This CDR3 is 13 amino acids long. The CDR3 nucleotides are TGTGCCAGCAGTCTCGGACAGTCCTACGAGCAGTACTTC. Translation: CASSLGQSYEQYF.

This chain uses TRBV5-4 with TRBJ1-3; unclear D gene. The V gene lost 0 bases and the J gene lost 4 bases, with 11 bases spanning the gap. Germline-derived CDR1 and CDR2 are SGHNT and YYREEE (reference sequence). The CDR3 length is 15 residues. CDR3 bases: TGTGCCAGCAGCTTGGCCCGACCGGGGGGAAACACCATATATTTT. Translated, it gives CASSLARPGGNTIYF.

This clone was recorded only once. J is TRBJ2-4 and V is TRBV5-6; no firm D call. The CDR3 has 15 amino acids. Trimming cost V 4 bases and J 3 bases, with 14 bases left between them. Germline V gene sequence: CDR1 SGHDT, CDR2 YYEEEE. The CDR3 protein is CASSPLGLGKNIQYF. CDR3 DNA sequence: TGTGCCAGCAGCCCCTTAGGGTTAGGCAAAAACATTCAGTACTTC.

The chain combines TRBV5-1 with TRBJ1-5; D unclear. Trimming took off 4 bases at V and 0 bases at J, with 5 bases between the two ends. The CDR3 length is 13 residues. Germline CDR1 SGHRS, CDR2 YFSETQ. The CDR3 coding sequence is TGCGCCAGCAGCGTTCTTAGCAATCAGCCCCAGCATTTT. Translation: CASSVLSNQPQHF.

This clone occurred once. Its ends do not fully match the called genes, so a read error is possible. This chain uses TRBV6-5 with TRBJ1-2; D call uncertain. The length of the CDR3 is 14 residues. Germline CDR1 MNHEY, CDR2 SVGAGI. CDR3: CASRPGLGGVGCTF. CDR3 nucleotide sequence: TGTGCCAGCAGGCCGGGCCTCGGCGGGGTAGGCTGCACCTTC.

The chain has TRBV6-5 and TRBJ2-2; 9 nucleotides match TRBD1. The CDR3 length is 14 residues. V lost 4 bases and J lost 6; bases outside the gene matches: 3. Germline CDR1 MNHEY, CDR2 SVGAGI. This CDR3 is CASSSRTGAGELFF. The CDR3 bases are TGTGCCAGCAGTTCTAGGACAGGGGCCGGGGAGCTGTTTTTT.

The chain links TRBV11-2 to TRBJ2-1, with 8 bases that match TRBD2. J gave up 8 bases and V 3 bases, and 12 bases lay outside the gene matches. Per germline, CDR1 SGHAT and CDR2 FQNNGV. This CDR3 has 16 amino acids. In nucleotides, the CDR3 is TGTGCCAGCAGCTTGGGCTTCAGCGGGAGAACGTATGAGCAGTTCTTC. It is translated as CASSLGFSGRTYEQFF.

The chain uses TRBV6-5 and TRBJ1-2, with D tentatively TRBD1 (6 bases). CDR3 length: 15 residues. V lost 0 bases, J lost 7 bases, and 15 bases lay in between. Per germline, CDR1 MNHEY and CDR2 SVGAGI. The CDR3 coding sequence is TGTGCCAGCAGTTACTCCGGGCAGGGGCCCACTGGCTACACCTTC. It is translated as CASSYSGQGPTGYTF.

The rearrangement uses TRBV21-1 and TRBJ1-5; the table calls TRBD1, which could not be checked here. TRBV21-1 is assigned pseudogene status. This CDR3 is built from 17 residues. This chain's CDR3 is CASSARRNRGGDQPQHF. CDR3 bases: TGTGCCAGCAGCGCGCGGCGAAACAGGGGGGGGGATCAGCCCCAGCATTTT.

This chain links TRBV7-3 with TRBJ2-7; the D is unclear. Germline V lookup: CDR1 SGHTA, CDR2 FQGTGA. V was cut by 0 bases and J by 3 bases, with 6 bases left in between. CDR3 length: 13 amino acids. The CDR3 DNA follows: TGTGCCAGCAGCTTAACTGGGCACTACGAGCAGTACTTC. This encodes CASSLTGHYEQYF.

The chain recombines TRBV4-1 with TRBJ2-3; maybe TRBD1 (6 bases). The CDR3 has 18 amino acids. Trimming took 3 bases from V and 3 from J, leaving 22 bases between them. In germline, CDR1 is MGHRA, CDR2 YSYEKL. The CDR3 is CASSQALRTGDRTDTQYF. For the CDR3, the DNA is TGCGCCAGCAGCCAGGCTCTTAGGACGGGCGACAGGACAGATACGCAGTATTTT.

The chain links TRBV4-2 to TRBJ1-2; D not resolved. There are 12 residues in the CDR3. Germline values: CDR1 LGHNA, CDR2 YNFKEQ. V lost 3 bases and J lost 2, with 4 bases in between. CDR3 amino acids: CASSHANYGYTF. Here the CDR3 DNA reads TGTGCCAGCAGCCATGCCAACTATGGCTACACCTTC.

This clone came up once. The V gene is TRBV28, the J gene TRBJ2-3; TRBD2 matches at 7 bases. Trimming took 6 bases from V and 4 from J; bases not matched to a gene: 10. Germline V lookup: CDR1 MDHEN, CDR2 SYDVKM. The CDR3 spans 15 residues. CDR3 bases: TGTGCCAGCAGAAAGACTAGCCCGAGGCCAGATACGCAGTATTTT. This sequence encodes CASRKTSPRPDTQYF.

CDR3 sequence (DNA): TGCGCCAGCAGTGGGACGACAGGGGGGAGGTACGAGCAGTACTTC. This codes for CASSGTTGGRYEQYF. The rearrangement uses TRBV10-2 and TRBJ2-7, with 9 nucleotides matching TRBD1. Trimming took 4 bases from V and 4 from J; bases not matched to a gene: 8. CDR3 length: 15 amino acids. CDR1 is WSHSY, CDR2 SAAADI, per germline.

The V call is TRBV6-1, the J call TRBJ1-2; D not certain. Germline lookup yields CDR1 MNHNS and CDR2 SASEGT. This CDR3 is built from 13 residues. Trimming cost V 6 bases and J 0 bases, with 8 bases left between them. The CDR3 is CASRMLANYGYTF. CDR3 sequence (DNA): TGTGCCAGCAGGATGCTAGCTAACTATGGCTACACCTTC.

The rearrangement joins TRBV5-4 to TRBJ2-5; either TRBD1 or TRBD2 may fit D (5 bases each). The germline V and J ends were trimmed by 4 bases and 7 bases, with 23 bases remaining between them. The germline V gene encodes CDR1 SGHNT and CDR2 YYREEE (reference sequence). The length of the CDR3 is 16 residues. CDR3 coding DNA: TGTGCCAGCAGCCCTGAGGGGTCCAGGTGGGCCGCGACCCAGTACTTC. Amino acid sequence: CASSPEGSRWAATQYF.

The chain has TRBV6-5 and TRBJ2-1, with D maybe TRBD1 (7 bases). V lost 5 bases to trimming and J lost 3 bases, with 11 bases between them. The germline V gene has CDR1 MNHEY and CDR2 SVGAGI. There are 14 residues in the CDR3. The CDR3 loop is CASSHRGGYNEQFF. The CDR3 DNA follows: TGTGCCAGCAGTCACAGGGGAGGCTACAATGAGCAGTTCTTC.

The chain is built from TRBV6-1 and TRBJ2-5; D gene ambiguous. CDR1 and CDR2 (germline): MNHNS, SASEGT. The germline V and J ends were trimmed by 2 bases and 1 base, with 11 bases remaining between them. CDR3 length: 15 residues. Here the CDR3 reads CASSESSLRQETQYF. In DNA, the CDR3 is TGTGCCAGCAGTGAAAGTTCCCTCCGCCAAGAGACCCAGTACTTC.

V usage is TRBV29-1 and J usage is TRBJ2-7; tentative D call: TRBD2 (5 bases). The V and J ends lost 3 bases and 2 bases respectively, with 17 bases between them. CDR3 size: 15 residues. The germline CDR1 and CDR2 sequences are SQVTM and ANQGSEA. CDR3 nucleotide sequence: TGCAGCGTTGAGGGGAGCGGAGAGGGTACCTACGAGCAGTACTTC. Translation: CSVEGSGEGTYEQYF.

This chain uses TRBV5-1 with TRBJ2-2; D tentatively reads TRBD1 or TRBD2 (5 bases each). The germline gives CDR1 SGHRS, CDR2 YFSETQ. Trimming removed 0 bases at V and 2 bases at J, with 14 bases between. The CDR3 contains 17 residues. The CDR3 reads CASSLAGRGDNTGELFF. The CDR3 region has the DNA TGCGCCAGCAGCTTGGCCGGTAGAGGGGATAACACCGGGGAGCTGTTTTTT.

With regard to this clone: This same CDR3 is encoded by further DNA sequences in the sample. The chain recombines TRBV28 with TRBJ1-5, with TRBD1 identical over 10 bases. Trimming at V came to 6 bases and at J to 5 bases, leaving 7 bases not matched to a gene. The CDR3 is 15 residues long. The germline gives CDR1 MDHEN, CDR2 SYDVKM. The CDR3: CASSPNGQGDQPQHF. The CDR3, as DNA: TGTGCCAGCAGCCCCAATGGACAGGGGGATCAGCCCCAGCATTTT. Combining the CDR3 with reference TRBV28 and TRBJ1-5 gives the whole variable domain DVKVTQSSRYLVKRTGEKVFLECVQDMDHENMFWYRQDPGLGLRLIYFSYDVKMKEKGDIPEGYSVSREKKERFSLILESASTNQTSMYLCASSPNGQGDQPQHFGDGTRLSIL.

On this clone itself: This sample also contains other DNA sequences that code for the same CDR3. The chain is built from TRBV5-1 and TRBJ2-2; TRBD1 aligns across 7 bases. CDR3 length: 15 amino acids. The germline CDR1 and CDR2 sequences are SGHRS and YFSETQ. Trimming cost V 3 bases and J 5 bases; bases outside gene matches: 7. CDR3 amino acids: CASSSGTEGTGELFF. Written as DNA, the CDR3 is TGCGCCAGCAGCTCCGGGACAGAGGGGACCGGGGAGCTGTTTTTT.

The chain links TRBV19 to TRBJ2-3, with D perhaps matching TRBD1 or TRBD2 (5 bases each). V lost 3 bases to trimming and J lost 9 bases, with 16 bases between them. The germline CDR1 and CDR2 sequences are LNHDA and SQIVND (reference sequence). The CDR3 totals 14 residues. The DNA of the CDR3 is TGTGCCAGTAGTATTGGGCAGGGAGCAAGGACGCAGTATTTT. It translates to CASSIGQGARTQYF.